Shown below are 17 T cell receptor beta chains from a single sample sequenced in a study of blood T cells in healthy people across ages (dated by TCRdb to about 2015). Libraries were constructed by 5' RACE. Sequencing was performed on an Illumina HiSeq 2500. A second PCR of roughly 7 to 11 cycles was performed with a sample-barcoded 5' primer and a J-beta primer mix. TCRdb trimmed the raw reads at Q25, called clones with MiXCR and kept productive beta chains. Rows are unified per CDR3 protein, each entry keeping the most common DNA and genes. This sample has hundreds of thousands of distinct CDR3 sequences in its table, and 27% of those were observed once. Under 4.5% of the sample is in the top ten clones. Another study also made use of these data, one on T cells of mothers and their children.

Sequenced: blood. The receptor source for this set is a boy between 2 and 10 years old in good health.

The rearrangement joins TRBV5-4 to TRBJ2-3, with D possibly being TRBD1 (5 bases). CDR1 and CDR2 (germline): SGHNT, YYREEE (reference sequence). The CDR3 is 15 residues long. The ends were cut back, 4 bases at V and 1 base at J, with 13 bases in the middle. CDR3 nucleotides: TGTGCCAGCAGCCCGAAGGAGACAGGCACAGATACGCAGTATTTT. Translating it yields CASSPKETGTDTQYF.

CDR3 amino acids: CASSFSGATYNEQFF. The CDR3 coding sequence is TGTGCCAGCAGTTTCTCGGGGGCTACCTACAATGAGCAGTTCTTC. The chain uses TRBV12-3 or TRBV12-4 and TRBJ2-1, with D possibly being TRBD1 or TRBD2 (6 bases each). The CDR3 has 15 residues. V lost 3 bases to trimming and J lost 2 bases, with 11 bases between them.

The chain uses TRBV24-1 and TRBJ2-5, with 8 bases identical to TRBD1. Germline CDR1 and CDR2: KGHDR and SFDVKD. The CDR3 runs to 16 residues. V lost 0 bases and J lost 2; bases outside the gene matches: 4. CDR3 sequence: CATSDLRQGAQETQYF. In DNA form, the CDR3 reads TGTGCCACCAGTGATTTGCGGCAGGGGGCTCAAGAGACCCAGTACTTC.

This chain links TRBV6-2 or TRBV6-3 with TRBJ1-4; D call uncertain. Germline V CDR1 and CDR2: MNHEY, SVGEGT. The CDR3 totals 14 residues. V dropped 2 bases and J dropped 7 bases, with 11 bases sitting between them. The CDR3 sequence: CASSYDQPGEKLFF. In DNA, the CDR3 is TGTGCCAGCAGTTACGACCAACCCGGTGAAAAACTGTTTTTT.

This clonotype appeared many times. The chain joins TRBV20-1 to TRBJ1-6; TRBD1 agrees at 7 bases. V dropped 6 bases and J dropped 9; count of bases not matched to a gene: 8. CDR3 length: 13 residues. Germline loops: CDR1 DFQATT, CDR2 SNEGSKA (reference sequence). CDR3 amino acids: CSAVTGDASPLHF. CDR3 nucleotide sequence: TGCAGTGCCGTAACAGGGGATGCTTCACCCCTCCACTTT.

This clonotype was detected many times. The genes are TRBV5-1 and TRBJ1-4; D unresolved. CDR3 length: 15 residues. The V gene's germline CDR1 is SGHRS and CDR2 YFSETQ. Trimming shortened V by 0 bases and J by 0 bases, and 6 bases separated the two germline ends. The CDR3 loop is CASSLAGSTNEKLFF. In DNA form, the CDR3 reads TGCGCCAGCAGCTTGGCGGGGTCAACTAATGAAAAACTGTTTTTT.

This rearrangement joins TRBV29-1 to TRBJ1-4, with D unclear. The V end lost 7 bases, the J end lost 14 bases, and 17 bases lay between the germline ends. The CDR3 covers 11 residues. CDR1 and CDR2 (germline): SQVTM, ANQGSEA. CDR3 sequence (DNA): TGCAGCGCCGGAGAGTTGTATGATCTGTTTTTT. Its translation: CSAGELYDLFF.

V usage is TRBV7-8 and J usage is TRBJ1-5, with D possibly being TRBD1 (5 bases). Trimming took 2 bases from V and 2 from J, leaving 16 bases between them. CDR1 is SGHVS and CDR2 is FQNEAQ in the germline V gene. This CDR3 has 17 residues. The CDR3 protein is CASSLRVDTVRNQPQHF. CDR3 coding DNA: TGTGCCAGCAGCTTACGCGTGGACACCGTTCGCAATCAGCCCCAGCATTTT.

This clonotype was recorded a few times. One junction end disagrees with the germline gene, perhaps due to a read error. This rearrangement joins TRBV10-3 to TRBJ2-7; 11 bases agree with TRBD2. There are 16 residues in the CDR3. Germline CDR1 is ENHRY and CDR2 is SYGVKD. For the CDR3, the DNA is TGTGCCATCGGTGAGGGACTAGCGGATCTCTCCTACGAGCAGTACTTC. It encodes CAIGEGLADLSYEQYF.

The chain joins TRBV9 to TRBJ1-1; tentative D call: TRBD1 (5 bases). Trimming shortened V by 3 bases and J by 7 bases, and 13 bases separated the two germline ends. The CDR3 contains 13 residues. From germline, CDR1 is SGDLS and CDR2 YYNGEE. CDR3 region: CASSAREGSEAFF. The CDR3, as DNA: TGTGCCAGCAGCGCAAGGGAGGGGAGTGAAGCTTTCTTT.

Only a few counts were recorded for this clonotype. The CDR3 DNA follows: TGTGCCAGCTCACGGCCGGGACAAAGTTTCACTCAGTACTTC. It yields the protein CASSRPGQSFTQYF. The chain joins TRBV18 to TRBJ2-4, with D tentatively TRBD1 (6 bases). Germline assignment: CDR1 KGHSH and CDR2 LQKENI. V was trimmed by 4 bases and J by 12 bases, leaving 19 bases between them. CDR3 length: 14 amino acids.

This chain connects TRBV27 to TRBJ2-1, with 9 bases fitting TRBD1. Trimming cost V 6 bases and J 9 bases; bases outside gene matches: 9. CDR1 is MNHEY, CDR2 SMNVEV, per germline (reference sequence). The CDR3 is 14 residues long. Here the CDR3 reads CASSQQGAQSEQFF. The CDR3 nucleotides read TGTGCCAGCAGCCAACAGGGGGCCCAATCTGAGCAGTTCTTC.

V gene TRBV11-2 combines with J gene TRBJ2-6, with D tentatively TRBD2 (5 bases). In germline, CDR1 is SGHAT, CDR2 FQNNGV. V was cut by 5 bases and J by 4 bases, with 12 bases left in between. The CDR3 spans 15 residues. The CDR3 coding sequence is TGTGCCAGCAGCCTCGGGATCGCCGGGGCCAACGTCCTGACTTTC. It codes for CASSLGIAGANVLTF.

The chain is built from TRBV5-1 and TRBJ2-5; 14 positions match TRBD2. The CDR3 is 20 amino acids. V lost 2 bases to trimming and J lost 7 bases; unmatched junction nucleotides: 19. Germline V lookup: CDR1 SGHRS, CDR2 YFSETQ. In DNA form, the CDR3 reads TGCGCCAGCAGCTTCAGACCGGGACAGGGACTAGCGGGAGCCACGGGGACCCAGTACTTC. It is translated as CASSFRPGQGLAGATGTQYF.

This clonotype turned up a few times. The V and J genes are TRBV29-1 and TRBJ2-5; D is unclear. The germline gives CDR1 SQVTM, CDR2 ANQGSEA. The CDR3 totals 12 residues. Deletions cut 4 bases from V and 3 bases from J, with 9 bases between. CDR3 sequence (DNA): TGCAGCGTTGTCGGCAGTGAAGAGACCCAGTACTTC. Protein: CSVVGSEETQYF.

Notes on this clonotype: A junction end diverges from the germline sequence, so it may reflect a read error. This chain uses TRBV11-2 with TRBJ2-5; maybe TRBD2 (6 bases). The tail of the sequence fits TRBJ2-7 better, so the J call may be wrong. Per germline, CDR1 SGHAT and CDR2 FQNNGV. The CDR3 is 14 amino acids. The CDR3: CASTLSRGSYEQYF. CDR3 DNA sequence: TGTGCCAGCACCTTATCGCGGGGAAGCTACGAGCAGTACTTC.

The rearrangement uses TRBV10-3 and TRBJ1-2, with D possibly being TRBD1 (5 bases). CDR3 length: 11 residues. Germline-derived CDR1 and CDR2 are ENHRY and SYGVKD. The V gene lost 9 bases and the J gene lost 4 bases, with 9 bases spanning the gap. CDR3 nucleotide sequence: TGTGCCATGGGACTGTTCTATGGCTACACCTTC. Protein: CAMGLFYGYTF.